This TCR beta chain is from a study of blood T cell repertoires in COVID-19 (dated by TCRdb to about 2020). General notes on the study: Samples from collaborators originated in the United States, Italy and Spain and spanned both the acute and convalescent phases of COVID-19. The dataset comprised deeply sampled blood TCRbeta repertoires from subjects exposed to, actively infected with, or recovered from COVID-19. The samples were drawn from two sources: the first 160 participants of the ongoing ImmuneRACE study, and fewer than 1,500 subjects contributed by 6 global collaborators. The prospective study material was composed of cDNA or gDNA derived from T cells, B-cell-depleted T cells, or PBMCs. A freely available public database, intended as a resource for researchers studying the immune response to SARS-CoV-2, is where the repertoires were released. Where available, HLA class I and class II types were taken from metadata supplied by the sample provider and were not determined by assay-based typing. The sample metadata nearly always contained a de-identified subject ID, COVID-19 status, age in years and sex. Results the study describes overall, beyond this receptor: The amount of clinical and demographic metadata varied by source and participant and was provided uncurated.

In Seattle, one collaborating source enrolled patients while the infection was active and tracked those patients longitudinally over the course of disease. Each collaborating institution followed its own protocols to collect whole blood in K2EDTA tubes. Collaborator samples were shipped for TCRbeta analysis as frozen whole blood, isolated PBMCs, or DNA extracted from either sample type. This clone was seen only once. What antigen it recognizes has not been identified. Base quality data are lacking; no much larger clone is found one base away. CDR1 and CDR2, per the germline V gene, are MDHEN and SYDVKM. There are 16 amino acids in the CDR3, from cysteine to phenylalanine inclusive. The entry retains the CDR3 DNA only, 48 bases that are in frame from base 1. Compared with germline, V lacks 6 bases and J lacks 2 bases; bases without a gene match: 11. TCRbeta CDR3 regions were amplified from genomic DNA using the immunoSEQ Assay, a bias-controlled multiplex PCR. In the source study's methods: The number of nucleated cells in each sample was estimated by amplification of reference gene primers within the assay. Sequence reads were collapsed and filtered to measure the absolute abundance of every unique TCRbeta CDR3 rearrangement. For each sample, productive Simpson clonality was calculated by taking the square root of Simpson's diversity index across productive rearrangements. Imported from immuneACCESS, the table was reduced by TCRdb to in-frame sequences with V and J called. These copies leave out some clones; in studies compared against another copy, an unresolved V gene accounts for under half, and the cause of the remainder is not known. Clone size and the V and J calls come from that table; the DNA yielded D and trimming. This sample gives 200,000 to 250,000 clones in total; around 86% of them show up just once. In total, the top ten clones hold roughly 8% of the sample.

Sequencing input: peripheral blood. The sequence was obtained from a woman older than 75 with COVID-19, enrolled during active disease. The chain employs TRBV28 and TRBJ2-5; 8 bases in between match TRBD1. The CDR3 in this case is CASSRPGTGTQETQYF. The DNA reads as follows: TGTGCCAGCAGCCGACCCGGGACAGGAACGCAAGAGACCCAGTACTTC.